This T cell receptor (beta chain) was found in a study of blood T cells in healthy people across ages. The study's findings and limits: Diversity was higher, and naive CD4+ cells more numerous, in long-lived donors than in aged donors.

PCR was performed a second time for about 7 to 12 cycles using a sample-barcoded 5' primer and a J-beta primer mix. Every molecule of cDNA carried a tag from a template-switch adaptor with 12 random nucleotides. Paired-end reads containing CDR3 totaled no fewer than 2.5 million for each sample. TCRdb itself ran the 5' RACE reads through MiXCR, one entry per CDR3 protein. The table has approximately 360,000 distinct CDR3 sequences, roughly half seen once. As regards this clonotype: Its antigen is as yet unknown.

The V gene's germline CDR1 is LNHNV and CDR2 YYDKDF (reference sequence). CDR3 length equals 17 residues. The sequence came from a man in his sixties in good health. The sample taken for sequencing was blood. The rearrangement links TRBV15 to TRBJ2-4; TRBD1 aligns across 12 bases. The J call is in doubt because the DNA end fits TRBJ2-7 better. The chain's CDR3 is CATSSSGTGGNSYEQYF. CDR3 sequence (DNA): TGTGCCACCAGCAGCTCCGGGACAGGGGGCAATTCCTACGAGCAGTACTTC.